These 14 T cell receptor beta chains originate from one sample sequenced in a study of early T cells in non-severe SARS-CoV-2 infection. One entry per CDR3 protein results from TCRdb running MiXCR on the 5' RACE reads. The data show roughly 75,000 distinct CDR3 sequences, about 16% seen once. Sequencing input: whole blood. The receptors stem from an adult who was a healthcare worker with PCR-confirmed SARS-CoV-2 infection or an uninfected control (not recorded which).

This clonotype was found a few times. V gene TRBV6-5 combines with J gene TRBJ1-4, with D possibly TRBD1 on 5 matching bases. The CDR3 totals 14 residues. Trimming removed 6 bases at V and 5 bases at J, with 13 bases between. Germline CDR1 is MNHEY and CDR2 is SVGAGI. CDR3 nucleotides: TGTGCCAGCAGCCCCGGGACGGGAAATGAAAAACTGTTTTTT. It specifies CASSPGTGNEKLFF.

The table lists this clonotype with many counts. This sequence joins TRBV7-3 and TRBJ2-2; possible D gene TRBD1, 5 bases. Germline CDR1 is SGHTA and CDR2 is FQGTGA. V was shortened by 5 bases and J by 1 base, with 8 bases between the two germline ends. The CDR3 consists of 14 residues. CDR3 coding DNA: TGTGCCAGCAGCGCGACAGTGAACACCGGGGAGCTGTTTTTT. Translating gives CASSATVNTGELFF. Supplemented by reference TRBV7-3 and TRBJ2-2, the full variable domain reads GAGVSQTPSNKVTEKGKYVELRCDPISGHTALYWYRQSLGQGPEFLIYFQGTGAADDSGLPNDRFFAVRPEGSVSTLKIQRTERGDSAVYLCASSATVNTGELFFGEGSRLTVL.

This clonotype was detected a few times. The rearrangement joins TRBV6-5 to TRBJ2-6, with 11 bases lining up with TRBD1. CDR1 and CDR2 from the germline V gene are MNHEY and SVGAGI. CDR3 length equals 17 residues. Trimming cost V 6 bases and J 4 bases; bases outside gene matches: 8. CDR3 nucleotides: TGTGCCAGCAGACCCTGGACAGGGGGCGAAGGGGCCAACGTCCTGACTTTC. It codes for CASRPWTGGEGANVLTF.

This clonotype was seen a few times. J is TRBJ2-7 and V is TRBV15; 8 nucleotides match TRBD2. Trimming removed 5 bases from V and 3 bases from J; junction bases left unmatched: 12. Germline CDR1 LNHNV, CDR2 YYDKDF (reference sequence). The CDR3 sequence is 16 residues long. CDR3 in DNA: TGTGCCACCAGCCCCTGGCGGGAGGACAGCCACTACGAGCAGTACTTC. Translating gives CATSPWREDSHYEQYF.

The gene calls are TRBV9 and TRBJ2-3, with 9 bases matching TRBD1. The J call may be wrong; the DNA end is better matched by TRBJ1-5. CDR3 length: 15 residues. The germline V gene encodes CDR1 SGDLS and CDR2 YYNGEE. The CDR3 sequence is CASSVGQGITDTQHF. CDR3 coding DNA: TGTGCCAGCAGCGTGGGACAGGGCATCACAGATACGCAGCATTTT.

DNA of the CDR3: TGCAGCGTCGTACTTACCGGGACAGACAGACCCGGCTACACCTTC. Its protein product is CSVVLTGTDRPGYTF. The genes are TRBV29-1 and TRBJ1-2, with TRBD1 matching over 7 bases. Per the germline V gene, CDR1 is SQVTM and CDR2 is ANQGSEA. The CDR3 is made up of 15 amino acids. With 6 bases clipped from V and 8 bases from J, the junction kept 18 bases outside the gene matches.

This chain uses TRBV20-1 with TRBJ2-1; 8 positions agree with TRBD2. The germline CDR1 and CDR2 sequences are DFQATT and SNEGSKA (reference sequence). The CDR3 is 16 amino acids. The J segment lost 2 bases and the V segment lost 6 bases, leaving 12 bases of the junction unmatched. CDR3 DNA: TGCAGTGCCTCTGCGGTTTTAGCGGGGACCTACAATGAGCAGTTCTTC. This codes for CSASAVLAGTYNEQFF.

The chain uses TRBV2 and TRBJ1-4; D call uncertain. Germline lookup yields CDR1 SNHLY and CDR2 FYNNEI. The V end lost 4 bases, the J end lost 3 bases, and 12 bases lay between the germline ends. The CDR3 has 15 residues. CDR3 coding DNA: TGTGCCAGCAGTGGGAAGGCTAAGGCTAATGAAAAACTGTTTTTT. Translating it yields CASSGKAKANEKLFF.

This sequence joins TRBV29-1 and TRBJ2-5, with a weak D call TRBD1 (7 bases). The germline V and J ends were trimmed by 4 bases and 3 bases, with 12 bases remaining between them. Germline values: CDR1 SQVTM, CDR2 ANQGSEA. The CDR3 covers 13 residues. Here the CDR3 DNA reads TGCAGCGTTGGGAGGGGGCAGAAAGAGACCCAGTACTTC. Translation gives CSVGRGQKETQYF.

This clonotype was observed a few times. The CDR3 protein is CSARVSAAGWVSPLHF. CDR3 DNA: TGCAGTGCTAGAGTGTCTGCCGCAGGGTGGGTCTCACCCCTCCACTTT. V usage is TRBV20-1 and J usage is TRBJ1-6; perhaps TRBD1 as D (5 bases). V lost 1 base, J lost 10 bases, and 20 bases lay in between. This CDR3 is 16 amino acids long. In germline, CDR1 is DFQATT, CDR2 SNEGSKA (reference sequence).

This chain uses TRBV5-4 with TRBJ2-7, with D possibly matching TRBD1 (7 bases). Germline assignment: CDR1 SGHNT and CDR2 YYREEE (reference sequence). Trimming left V 1 base short and J 2 bases short, with 10 bases between. The CDR3 contains 14 residues. The CDR3 nucleotides are TGTGCCAGCAGCTTGTCCAGGGGGGCCTACGAGCAGTACTTC. Its protein is CASSLSRGAYEQYF. The full variable domain, completed using reference TRBV5-4 and TRBJ2-7, is ETGVTQSPTHLIKTRGQQVTLRCSSQSGHNTVSWYQQALGQGPQFIFQYYREEENGRGNFPPRFSGLQFPNYSSELNVNALELDDSALYLCASSLSRGAYEQYFGPGTRLTVT.

This clonotype was seen at least ten times. The genes are TRBV29-1 and TRBJ2-3; no clear D. Trimming removed 1 base from V and 3 bases from J, with 11 bases in between. Germline CDR1 and CDR2: SQVTM and ANQGSEA. This CDR3 has 14 residues. The CDR3 reads CSVEGQTATDTQYF. For the CDR3, the DNA is TGCAGCGTTGAAGGGCAGACCGCGACAGATACGCAGTATTTT.

The V gene is TRBV28, the J gene TRBJ2-7; TRBD2 is a possible D gene (7 bases). The V end was cut by 3 bases, the J end by 0 bases, with 12 bases between. Germline CDR1 and CDR2: MDHEN and SYDVKM. This CDR3 comprises 15 residues. CDR3 in DNA: TGTGCCAGCAGTTTGGGGGGGACACCCTCCTACGAGCAGTACTTC. It is translated as CASSLGGTPSYEQYF. The whole variable domain, remainder taken from reference TRBV28 and TRBJ2-7, is DVKVTQSSRYLVKRTGEKVFLECVQDMDHENMFWYRQDPGLGLRLIYFSYDVKMKEKGDIPEGYSVSREKKERFSLILESASTNQTSMYLCASSLGGTPSYEQYFGPGTRLTVT.

V gene TRBV20-1 combines with J gene TRBJ1-4; D is unresolved. The CDR3 loop spans 13 amino acids. V lost 6 bases to trimming and J lost 0 bases, with 8 bases between them. CDR1 DFQATT and CDR2 SNEGSKA come from the germline V gene (reference sequence). The CDR3 protein is CSAYSATNEKLFF. As DNA, the CDR3 is TGCAGTGCCTACAGCGCAACTAATGAAAAACTGTTTTTT.